Presented here are 30 T cell receptor beta chains from one specimen sequenced in a study of cytomegalovirus exposure and HLA in healthy donors. This PCR relied on a set of 60 Vbeta primers and 13 Jbeta primers. Measured with immunoSEQ multiplex PCR; TCRdb has only the in-frame clones, and not every one. This sample has around 110,000 clones, with approximately 80% found just once. The specimen was PBMCs. The source is a man aged 30-40 years in good health and CMV-seropositive.

V usage is TRBV5-6 and J usage is TRBJ1-5, with TRBD1 matching over 7 bases. There are 14 residues in the CDR3. CDR1 and CDR2 from the germline V gene are SGHDT and YYEEEE. Losses at the gene ends were 6 bases for V and 2 bases for J; bases not matched to a gene: 5. CDR3 nucleotides: TGTGCCAGCACCGACGGGACAGGCAATCAGCCCCAGCATTTT. Protein product: CASTDGTGNQPQHF.

CDR3 DNA: TGCGCCAGCAGCTTGTACACTAGCCCAGCCTACGAGCAGTACTTC. Translation gives CASSLYTSPAYEQYF. This rearrangement joins TRBV5-1 to TRBJ2-7, with D perhaps TRBD2 (6 bases). V lost 1 base and J lost 2, with 13 bases in between. Germline CDR1 reads SGHRS; CDR2 reads YFSETQ. The CDR3 runs 15 residues.

The J gene is TRBJ2-2, the V gene TRBV9, with 7 bases fitting TRBD2. Germline assignment: CDR1 SGDLS and CDR2 YYNGEE. This CDR3 is built from 15 residues. V shed 0 bases, J shed 5 bases, and the junction held 4 bases outside the gene matches. CDR3 amino acids: CASSVETGGTGELFF. The CDR3 DNA is TGTGCCAGCAGCGTAGAAACGGGGGGTACCGGGGAGCTGTTTTTT.

Remarks on this clone: Germline and junction disagree at one end, which may indicate a read error. This chain links TRBV7-7 with TRBJ2-1; 9 bases are shared with TRBD2. This CDR3 is 14 amino acids long. Looked up from germline, CDR1 is SSHAT and CDR2 is FNYEAQ (reference sequence). The CDR3 DNA reads as TGTGCTAGCAGCGTGGGACTAGCAAACAATGAGCAGTTCTTC. Amino acid sequence: CASSVGLANNEQFF.

J is TRBJ1-2 and V is TRBV19; D might be TRBD1 (5 bases). V was clipped by 3 bases and J by 4 bases, with 12 bases between them. Germline CDR1 is LNHDA and CDR2 is SQIVND (reference sequence). There are 14 residues in the CDR3. CDR3 nucleotides: TGTGCCAGTAGTATTATTGCAGGGTCCTATGGCTACACCTTC. It encodes CASSIIAGSYGYTF.

The rearrangement links TRBV19 to TRBJ1-1, with unresolved D. This CDR3 contains 18 residues. The V end lost 5 bases, the J end lost 0 bases, and 22 bases lay between the germline ends. Per germline, CDR1 LNHDA and CDR2 SQIVND (reference sequence). The CDR3 bases are TGTGCCAGTAGTCCCGGCGGATACCGAATGTTCATGAACACTGAAGCTTTCTTT. Protein product: CASSPGGYRMFMNTEAFF.

The chain has TRBV19 and TRBJ2-7; TRBD1 matches at 9 bases. Germline assignment: CDR1 LNHDA and CDR2 SQIVND (reference sequence). The CDR3 is 14 amino acids. V lost 2 bases to trimming and J lost 5 bases; unmatched junction nucleotides: 4. The CDR3 sequence is CASSIIQGANEQYF. CDR3 nucleotides: TGTGCCAGTAGTATAATACAGGGGGCCAACGAGCAGTACTTC.

The chain links TRBV29-1 to TRBJ1-1; maybe TRBD1 (5 bases). Trimming took off 4 bases at V and 1 base at J, with 13 bases between the two ends. The germline CDR1 and CDR2 sequences are SQVTM and ANQGSEA. This CDR3 is 14 amino acids long. Written as DNA, the CDR3 is TGCAGCGTTGGAAAGGGGCGGACGAACACTGAAGCTTTCTTT. It is translated as CSVGKGRTNTEAFF.

The chain is built from TRBV9 and TRBJ2-3; the match to TRBD2 covers 7 bases. CDR1 and CDR2 (germline): SGDLS, YYNGEE. V shed 3 bases and J 3 bases; nucleotides not matched to a gene: 4. CDR3 size: 14 residues. As DNA, the CDR3 is TGTGCCAGCAGCGCGGGGGGAGGGACAGATACGCAGTATTTT. Encoded protein: CASSAGGGTDTQYF.

The J gene is TRBJ2-1, the V gene TRBV4-2, with a possible D match to TRBD1 (6 bases). Germline values: CDR1 LGHNA, CDR2 YNFKEQ. The germline V and J ends were trimmed by 0 bases and 14 bases, with 17 bases remaining between them. This CDR3 contains 14 residues. The DNA of the CDR3 is TGTGCCAGCAGCCAAGACCGGAGGACAGCGCGTAAGTTCTTC. It specifies CASSQDRRTARKFF.

This clone was seen once. At one end, the junction sequence differs from germline, possibly due to a read error. The rearrangement links TRBV5-4 to TRBJ2-6, with D possibly being TRBD1 (5 bases). Germline loops: CDR1 SGHNT, CDR2 YYREEE (reference sequence). This CDR3 has 16 amino acids. For the CDR3, the DNA is TGTGCCAGCAGTCTTCACGCTTTTTCTGGGGCCAACGGCCTGACTTTC. Its protein product is CASSLHAFSGANGLTF.

The chain links TRBV25-1 to TRBJ2-5, with D perhaps TRBD1 (6 bases). V dropped 4 bases and J dropped 7 bases, with 7 bases sitting between them. CDR3 size: 11 residues. Germline lookup yields CDR1 MGHDK and CDR2 SYGVNS. CDR3 amino acids: CASSARGTQYF. As DNA, the CDR3 is TGTGCCAGCAGTGCCAGGGGGACCCAGTACTTC.

This clone was detected only a few times. The chain has TRBV2 and TRBJ2-6; no reliable D call. Trimming removed 7 bases at V and 8 bases at J, with 15 bases between. CDR3 length: 14 residues. Germline V gene lookup returns CDR1 SNHLY and CDR2 FYNNEI. The chain's CDR3 is CASTGGPLPNVLTF. In DNA form, the CDR3 reads TGTGCCAGCACTGGCGGCCCTCTTCCCAACGTCCTGACTTTC. The variable domain in full, completed from reference TRBV2 and TRBJ2-6, reads EPEVTQTPSHQVTQMGQEVILRCVPISNHLYFYWYRQILGQKVEFLVSFYNNEISEKSEIFDDQFSVERPDGSNFTLKIRSTKLEDSAMYFCASTGGPLPNVLTFGAGSRLTVL.

The chain recombines TRBV19 with TRBJ2-1, with 14 bases matching TRBD2. Trimming removed 7 bases from V and 6 bases from J; junction bases left unmatched: 5. This CDR3 has 15 amino acids. CDR1 LNHDA and CDR2 SQIVND come from the germline V gene (reference sequence). The CDR3 is CASTPGLAGVNEQFF. In DNA, the CDR3 is TGTGCCAGTACTCCGGGACTAGCGGGAGTCAATGAGCAGTTCTTC.

Notes on this clone: One end of the junction is discordant with germline, which a read error may explain. This sequence joins TRBV7-7 and TRBJ2-5, with 7 nucleotides matching TRBD2. The CDR3 sequence is 16 residues long. The V gene's germline CDR1 is SSHAT and CDR2 FNYEAQ (reference sequence). CDR3 bases: TGTGCTAGCAGCTCCCTTCCCTCCGGGAGGCGAGAGACCCAGTACTTC. Protein: CASSSLPSGRRETQYF.

V gene TRBV28 combines with J gene TRBJ1-1, with 7 bases aligning to TRBD1. The J segment lost 0 bases and the V segment lost 3 bases, leaving 4 bases of the junction unmatched. The CDR3 extends over 15 amino acids. The V gene's germline CDR1 is MDHEN and CDR2 SYDVKM. The CDR3 reads CASSLGDSLNTEAFF. The CDR3 coding sequence is TGTGCCAGCAGTTTGGGGGACAGTCTGAACACTGAAGCTTTCTTT.

The chain joins TRBV5-6 to TRBJ2-2; D is unclear. This CDR3 has 14 amino acids. Germline V gives CDR1 SGHDT, CDR2 YYEEEE. The V and J ends lost 4 bases and 0 bases respectively, with 7 bases between them. CDR3 in amino acids: CASSPTPNTGELFF. CDR3 bases: TGTGCCAGCAGCCCAACACCGAACACCGGGGAGCTGTTTTTT.

The CDR3 is CASSILRGTDQPQHF. Here the CDR3 DNA reads TGTGCCAGTAGTATACTACGGGGAACGGATCAGCCCCAGCATTTT. The chain recombines TRBV19 with TRBJ1-5; D is ambiguous. Germline CDR1 LNHDA, CDR2 SQIVND (reference sequence). The V end lost 2 bases, the J end lost 5 bases, and 13 bases lay between the germline ends. CDR3 size: 15 residues. The full variable domain, rest sourced from reference TRBV19 and TRBJ1-5, is DGGITQSPKYLFRKEGQNVTLSCEQNLNHDAMYWYRQDPGQGLRLIYYSQIVNDFQKGDIAEGYSVSREKKESFPLTVTSAQKNPTAFYLCASSILRGTDQPQHFGDGTRLSIL.

Notes on this clone: The germline gene is not matched at one end of the junction; a read error may be the cause. V and J are TRBV19 and TRBJ2-4; 7 nucleotides line up with TRBD1. Germline lookup yields CDR1 LNHDA and CDR2 SQIVND (reference sequence). The CDR3 is made up of 14 amino acids. The CDR3 region is CASRPGTAKNSQYF. CDR3 bases: TGTGCCAGTCGGCCAGGGACAGCCAAAAACAGTCAGTACTTC. Combining the CDR3 with reference TRBV19 and TRBJ2-4 gives the whole variable domain DGGITQSPKYLFRKEGQNVTLSCEQNLNHDAMYWYRQDPGQGLRLIYYSQIVNDFQKGDIAEGYSVSREKKESFPLTVTSAQKNPTAFYLCASRPGTAKNSQYFGAGTRLSVL.

The chain's CDR3 is CASQPGGMVEAFF. DNA of the CDR3: TGTGCCAGCCAACCTGGGGGGATGGTTGAAGCTTTCTTT. The chain links TRBV7-3 to TRBJ1-1; TRBD1 is a possible D gene (5 bases). Germline V CDR1 and CDR2: SGHTA, FQGTGA. The CDR3 sequence is 13 residues long. The V gene lost 8 bases and the J gene lost 7 bases, with 17 bases spanning the gap.

The chain employs TRBV7-9 and TRBJ1-2; no clear D. The CDR3 has 15 residues. CDR1 is SEHNR and CDR2 is FQNEAQ in the germline V gene (reference sequence). The ends were cut back, 0 bases at V and 5 bases at J, with 13 bases in the middle. This CDR3 reads CASSLALSPPYGYTF. CDR3 sequence (DNA): TGTGCCAGCAGCTTAGCACTGTCACCGCCGTATGGCTACACCTTC.

V gene TRBV19 combines with J gene TRBJ2-1, with 8 bases matching TRBD2. CDR1 LNHDA and CDR2 SQIVND come from the germline V gene (reference sequence). CDR3 length: 16 amino acids. The V and J ends lost 9 bases and 0 bases, in that order; junction bases with no gene match: 10. CDR3 nucleotide sequence: TGTGCCAGCTCTGCTTTAGCGGGGAGCTCCTACAATGAGCAGTTCTTC. Translating gives CASSALAGSSYNEQFF.

V is TRBV7-2 and J is TRBJ1-2; 7 bases are a match to TRBD1. The CDR3 has 13 residues. V lost 5 bases and J lost 4; bases outside the gene matches: 4. Germline CDR1 is SGHTA and CDR2 is FQGNSA. The CDR3 sequence: CASSPRQGYGYTF. The CDR3 nucleotides are TGTGCCAGCAGCCCCCGACAGGGCTATGGCTACACCTTC.

The rearrangement links TRBV28 to TRBJ1-5; tentative D call: TRBD1 (6 bases). The CDR3 is made up of 15 amino acids. Trimming removed 6 bases at V and 4 bases at J, with 16 bases between. CDR1 is MDHEN, CDR2 SYDVKM, per germline. The CDR3 DNA is TGTGCCAGCAGCTTGTTGAGGGGGAAGAATCAGCCCCAGCATTTT. Translated, it gives CASSLLRGKNQPQHF.

The chain couples TRBV2 to TRBJ2-2, with a possible D match to TRBD1 (5 bases). The CDR3 runs to 15 residues. Trimming stripped 5 bases from V and 0 bases from J, with 10 bases between. The germline V gene encodes CDR1 SNHLY and CDR2 FYNNEI. The CDR3 here is CASSTGFTNTGELFF. The CDR3 bases are TGTGCCAGCAGTACAGGATTTACGAACACCGGGGAGCTGTTTTTT.

The J gene is TRBJ1-5, the V gene TRBV30; 7 bases agree with TRBD1. This CDR3 comprises 16 residues. The germline V gene encodes CDR1 GTSNPN and CDR2 SVGIG (reference sequence). V lost 2 bases to trimming and J lost 4 bases; unmatched junction nucleotides: 11. The CDR3 bases are TGTGCCTGGAGTCCACTCGGGACAGAAATTAATCAGCCCCAGCATTTT. This encodes CAWSPLGTEINQPQHF.

The rearrangement joins TRBV29-1 to TRBJ2-7; tentatively, D is TRBD2 (7 bases). Germline CDR1 SQVTM, CDR2 ANQGSEA. Trimming pared 0 bases from V and 2 bases from J, leaving 14 bases between. This CDR3 spans 15 amino acids. For the CDR3, the DNA is TGCAGCGTTGAAGACCGCCGGGGGGCTACCTACGAGCAGTACTTC. This gives the protein CSVEDRRGATYEQYF.

Of note for this clone: The junction departs from the called germline gene at one end, perhaps through a read error. The V and J genes are TRBV7-9 and TRBJ2-1, with no clear D. Germline CDR1 reads SEHNR; CDR2 reads FQNEAQ (reference sequence). The CDR3 is 12 residues long. CDR3 sequence (DNA): TGTTCCAGCAGCTTCCAGTACAATGAGCAGTTCTTC. It codes for CSSSFQYNEQFF.

The chain combines TRBV19 with TRBJ2-3; the D gene is possibly TRBD1 (6 bases). This CDR3 is built from 14 residues. Trimming removed 4 bases at V and 5 bases at J, with 13 bases between. Germline V lookup: CDR1 LNHDA, CDR2 SQIVND (reference sequence). CDR3 bases: TGTGCCAGTAGTACGGACAGATCGGAAGATACGCAGTATTTT. The encoded protein is CASSTDRSEDTQYF.

This clone was observed a few times. The chain recombines TRBV11-2 with TRBJ2-4, with D maybe TRBD1 (5 bases). V shed 5 bases and J shed 1 base, with 12 bases lying between them. CDR1 is SGHAT and CDR2 is FQNNGV in the germline V gene. The CDR3 loop spans 15 amino acids. The DNA for the CDR3 is TGTGCCAGCAGCCCTTTGGGGCTGGCCAAAAACATTCAGTACTTC. This codes for CASSPLGLAKNIQYF.